The clone carrying this T cell receptor beta chain was seen a few times. Its antigen is still unknown. Next came a second PCR, run for about 7 to 12 cycles, which used a sample-barcoded 5' primer along with a J-beta primer mix. Each CDR3 protein is one row after TCRdb ran MiXCR on the 5' RACE reads. The sample lists approximately 900,000 distinct CDR3 sequences, roughly 28% occurring once. Germline loops: CDR1 SGHRS, CDR2 YFSETQ. The V and J ends lost 1 base and 7 bases, in that order; junction bases with no gene match: 3. This CDR3 has 14 amino acids. These data are taken from a study of blood T cells in healthy people across ages. Notes on the study in general: Donor CMV status, an unknown factor, possibly confounded changes in expanded clonotypes.

The same data also contributed to another study, on T cells of mothers and their children.

The chain uses TRBV5-1 and TRBJ2-2, with 8 bases that match TRBD1. The sequence came from a woman between 40 and 50 years old in good health. Sequenced: blood. The CDR3 bases are TGCGCCAGCAGCTTGAGGACAGGGCACGGGGAGCTGTTTTTT. This gives the protein CASSLRTGHGELFF.